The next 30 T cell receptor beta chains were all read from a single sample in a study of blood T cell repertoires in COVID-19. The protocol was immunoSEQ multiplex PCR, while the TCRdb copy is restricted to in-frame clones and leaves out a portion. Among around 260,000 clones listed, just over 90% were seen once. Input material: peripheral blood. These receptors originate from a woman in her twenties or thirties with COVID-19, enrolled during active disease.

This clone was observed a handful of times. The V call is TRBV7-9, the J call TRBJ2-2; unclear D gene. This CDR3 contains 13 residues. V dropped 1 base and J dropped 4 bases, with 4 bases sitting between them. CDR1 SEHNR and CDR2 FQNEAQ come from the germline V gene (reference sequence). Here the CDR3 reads CASSLGSTGELFF. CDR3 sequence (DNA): TGTGCCAGCAGCTTAGGTAGCACCGGGGAGCTGTTTTTT. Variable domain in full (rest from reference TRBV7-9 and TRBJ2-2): DTGVSQNPRHKITKRGQNVTFRCDPISEHNRLYWYRQTLGQGPEFLTYFQNEAQLEKSRLLSDRFSAERPKGSFSTLEIQRTEQGDSAMYLCASSLGSTGELFFGEGSRLTVL.

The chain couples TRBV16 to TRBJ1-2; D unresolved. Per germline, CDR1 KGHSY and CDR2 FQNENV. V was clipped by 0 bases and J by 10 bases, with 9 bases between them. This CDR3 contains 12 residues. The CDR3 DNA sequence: TGTGCCAGCAGCCAATCTCAGGTGTACTACACCTTC. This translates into CASSQSQVYYTF.

The CDR3 sequence: CASSSIGLTTDTQYF. The CDR3 DNA follows: TGTGCCAGCAGTTCTATAGGACTCACTACAGATACGCAGTATTTT. The V gene is TRBV6-2 or TRBV6-3, the J gene TRBJ2-3, with D tentatively TRBD2 (5 bases). Germline V CDR1 and CDR2: MNHEY, SVGEGT. Trimming stripped 4 bases from V and 3 bases from J, with 14 bases between. CDR3 length: 15 residues.

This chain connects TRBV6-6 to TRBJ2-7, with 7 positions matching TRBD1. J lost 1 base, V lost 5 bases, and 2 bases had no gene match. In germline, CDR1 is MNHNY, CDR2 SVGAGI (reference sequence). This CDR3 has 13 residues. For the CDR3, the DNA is TGTGCCAGCAGTCGGGGACAGTCCTACGAGCAGTACTTC. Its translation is CASSRGQSYEQYF.

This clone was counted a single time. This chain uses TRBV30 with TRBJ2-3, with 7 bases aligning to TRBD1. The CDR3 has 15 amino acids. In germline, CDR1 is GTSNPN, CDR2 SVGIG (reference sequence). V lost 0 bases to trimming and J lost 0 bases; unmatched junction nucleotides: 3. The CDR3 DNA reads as TGTGCCTGGAGTGTCGGACAGGCCAGCACAGATACGCAGTATTTT. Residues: CAWSVGQASTDTQYF.

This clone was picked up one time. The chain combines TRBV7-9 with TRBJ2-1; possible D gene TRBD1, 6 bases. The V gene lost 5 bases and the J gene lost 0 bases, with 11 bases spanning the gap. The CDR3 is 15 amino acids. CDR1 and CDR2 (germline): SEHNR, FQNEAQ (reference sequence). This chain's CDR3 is CASSATGSSYNEQFF. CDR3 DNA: TGTGCCAGCAGCGCCACAGGGAGCTCCTACAATGAGCAGTTCTTC.

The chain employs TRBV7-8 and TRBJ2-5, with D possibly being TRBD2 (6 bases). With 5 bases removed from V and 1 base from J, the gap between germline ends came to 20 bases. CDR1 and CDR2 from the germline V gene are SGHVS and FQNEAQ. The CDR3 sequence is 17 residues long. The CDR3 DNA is TGTGCCAGCAGCCCCGAGGAGGGGATGGGGTTCCAAGAGACCCAGTACTTC. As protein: CASSPEEGMGFQETQYF.

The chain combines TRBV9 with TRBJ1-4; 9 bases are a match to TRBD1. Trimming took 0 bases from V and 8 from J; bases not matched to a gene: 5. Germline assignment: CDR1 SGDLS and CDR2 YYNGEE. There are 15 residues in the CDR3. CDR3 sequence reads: CASSVETGQGEKLFF. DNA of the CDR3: TGTGCCAGCAGCGTAGAAACTGGACAGGGGGAAAAACTGTTTTTT.

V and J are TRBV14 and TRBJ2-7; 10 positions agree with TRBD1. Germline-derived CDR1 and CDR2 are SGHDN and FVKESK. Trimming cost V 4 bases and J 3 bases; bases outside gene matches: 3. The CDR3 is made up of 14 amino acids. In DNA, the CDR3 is TGTGCCAGCAGCCTTTGGACAGGGGGCTACGAGCAGTACTTC. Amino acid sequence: CASSLWTGGYEQYF.

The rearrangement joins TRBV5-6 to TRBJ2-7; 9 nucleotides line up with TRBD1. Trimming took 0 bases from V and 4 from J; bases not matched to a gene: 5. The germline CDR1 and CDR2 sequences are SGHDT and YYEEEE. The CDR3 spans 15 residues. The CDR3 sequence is CASSLGRQGVYEQYF. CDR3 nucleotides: TGTGCCAGCAGCTTGGGACGACAGGGGGTGTACGAGCAGTACTTC.

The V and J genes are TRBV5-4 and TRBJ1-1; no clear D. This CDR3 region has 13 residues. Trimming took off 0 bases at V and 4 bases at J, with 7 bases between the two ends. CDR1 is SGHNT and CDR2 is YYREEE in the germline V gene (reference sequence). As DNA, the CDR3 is TGTGCCAGCAGCTTGGATGTGCGCACTGAAGCTTTCTTT. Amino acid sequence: CASSLDVRTEAFF.

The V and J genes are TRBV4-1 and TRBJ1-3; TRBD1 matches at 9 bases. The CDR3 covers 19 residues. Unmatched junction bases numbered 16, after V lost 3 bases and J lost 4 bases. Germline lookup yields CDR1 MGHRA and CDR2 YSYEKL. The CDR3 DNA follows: TGCGCCAGCAGCCAGGGACGGGACAGGGTAATTCATTCCGGAAACACCATATATTTT. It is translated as CASSQGRDRVIHSGNTIYF.

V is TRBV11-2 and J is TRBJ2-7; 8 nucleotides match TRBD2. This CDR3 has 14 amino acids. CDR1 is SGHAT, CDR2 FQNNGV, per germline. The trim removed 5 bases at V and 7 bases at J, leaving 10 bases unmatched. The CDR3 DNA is TGTGCCAGCAGCGTACTAGCGGCAGCGAAAGAGCAGTACTTC. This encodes CASSVLAAAKEQYF.

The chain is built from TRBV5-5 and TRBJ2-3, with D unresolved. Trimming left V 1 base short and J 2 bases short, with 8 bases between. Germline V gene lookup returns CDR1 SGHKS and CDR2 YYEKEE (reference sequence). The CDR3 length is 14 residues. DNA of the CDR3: TGTGCCAGCAGCTTGACAGTTACCACAGATACGCAGTATTTT. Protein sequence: CASSLTVTTDTQYF.

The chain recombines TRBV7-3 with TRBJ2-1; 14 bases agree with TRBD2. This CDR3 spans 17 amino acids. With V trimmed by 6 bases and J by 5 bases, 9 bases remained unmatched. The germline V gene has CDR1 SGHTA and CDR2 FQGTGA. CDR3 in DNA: TGTGCCAGCAGTCTTTTTGGGACTAGCGGGAGCAACAATGAGCAGTTCTTC. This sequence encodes CASSLFGTSGSNNEQFF.

Here the CDR3 DNA reads TGTGCCAGCAGCTCGATAACAGGGACTAATGAAAAACTGTTTTTT. It encodes CASSSITGTNEKLFF. The chain combines TRBV7-9 with TRBJ1-4, with D tentatively TRBD1 (6 bases). This CDR3 spans 15 amino acids. Trimming took off 4 bases at V and 2 bases at J, with 11 bases between the two ends. Germline loops: CDR1 SEHNR, CDR2 FQNEAQ (reference sequence).

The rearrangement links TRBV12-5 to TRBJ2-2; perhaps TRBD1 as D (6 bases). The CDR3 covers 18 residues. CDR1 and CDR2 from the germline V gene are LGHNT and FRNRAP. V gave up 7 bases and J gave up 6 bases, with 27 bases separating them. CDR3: CASASSRPTGRLSGELFF. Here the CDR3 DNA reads TGTGCTAGTGCCTCCTCCCGCCCGACAGGCCGTTTATCCGGGGAGCTGTTTTTT.

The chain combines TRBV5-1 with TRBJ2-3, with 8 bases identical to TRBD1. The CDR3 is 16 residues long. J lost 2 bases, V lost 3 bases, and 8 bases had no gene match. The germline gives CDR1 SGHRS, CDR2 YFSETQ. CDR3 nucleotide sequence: TGCGCCAGCAGCTCCCAGGGGGCCCTTTCCACAGATACGCAGTATTTT. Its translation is CASSSQGALSTDTQYF.

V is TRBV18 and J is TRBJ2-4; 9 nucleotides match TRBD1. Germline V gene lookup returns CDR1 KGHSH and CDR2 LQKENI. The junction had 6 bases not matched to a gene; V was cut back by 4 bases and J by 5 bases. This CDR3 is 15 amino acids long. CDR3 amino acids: CASSLRGQGENIQYF. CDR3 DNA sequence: TGTGCCAGCTCACTAAGGGGACAGGGTGAAAACATTCAGTACTTC.

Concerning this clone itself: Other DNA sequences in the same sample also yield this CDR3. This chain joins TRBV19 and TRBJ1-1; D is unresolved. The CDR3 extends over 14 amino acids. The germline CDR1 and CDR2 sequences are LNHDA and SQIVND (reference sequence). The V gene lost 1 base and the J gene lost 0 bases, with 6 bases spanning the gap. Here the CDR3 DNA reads TGTGCCAGTAGTATAGGGCTCATGAACACTGAAGCTTTCTTT. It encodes CASSIGLMNTEAFF.

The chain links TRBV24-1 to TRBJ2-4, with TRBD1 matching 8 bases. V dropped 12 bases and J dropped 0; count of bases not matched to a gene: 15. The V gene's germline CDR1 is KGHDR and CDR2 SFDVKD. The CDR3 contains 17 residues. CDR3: CARDRDRISLAKNIQYF. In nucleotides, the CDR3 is TGTGCCCGAGACCGGGACAGGATTTCTCTAGCCAAAAACATTCAGTACTTC.

The DNA for the CDR3 is TGCGCCAGCAGTGATGTGCGGAACTCCTACAATGAGCAGTTCTTC. Amino acids: CASSDVRNSYNEQFF. The J gene is TRBJ2-1, the V gene TRBV10-1, with no clear D. CDR1 WNHNN and CDR2 SYGVQD come from the germline V gene (reference sequence). V lost 3 bases and J 0 bases, leaving 9 bases between the germline ends. The CDR3 is 15 amino acids.

The chain's CDR3 is CAISADSLSSYEQYF. CDR3 in DNA: TGTGCCATCAGCGCGGACAGCTTAAGCTCCTACGAGCAGTACTTC. The gene calls are TRBV10-3 and TRBJ2-7, with a tentative D call TRBD1 (6 bases). V was trimmed by 6 bases and J by 0 bases, leaving 15 bases between them. This CDR3 is 15 amino acids long. The germline V gene has CDR1 ENHRY and CDR2 SYGVKD.

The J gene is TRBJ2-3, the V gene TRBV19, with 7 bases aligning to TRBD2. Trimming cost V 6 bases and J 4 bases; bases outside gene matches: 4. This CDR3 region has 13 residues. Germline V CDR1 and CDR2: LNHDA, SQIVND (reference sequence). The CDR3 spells CASRRGSADTQYF. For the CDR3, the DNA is TGTGCCAGTAGGCGGGGGAGCGCAGATACGCAGTATTTT.

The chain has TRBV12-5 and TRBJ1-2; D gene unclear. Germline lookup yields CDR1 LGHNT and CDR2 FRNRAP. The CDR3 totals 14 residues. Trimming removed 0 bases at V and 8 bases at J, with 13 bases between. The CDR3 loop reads CASGLVRGYGGYTF. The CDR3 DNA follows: TGTGCTAGTGGTTTGGTACGAGGGTACGGCGGCTACACCTTC.

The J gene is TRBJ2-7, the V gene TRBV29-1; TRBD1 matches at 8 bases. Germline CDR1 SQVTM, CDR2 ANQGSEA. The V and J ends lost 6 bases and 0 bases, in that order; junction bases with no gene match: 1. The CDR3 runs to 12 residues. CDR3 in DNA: TGCAGCGTGGGACAGGTCTCCTACGAGCAGTACTTC. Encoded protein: CSVGQVSYEQYF.

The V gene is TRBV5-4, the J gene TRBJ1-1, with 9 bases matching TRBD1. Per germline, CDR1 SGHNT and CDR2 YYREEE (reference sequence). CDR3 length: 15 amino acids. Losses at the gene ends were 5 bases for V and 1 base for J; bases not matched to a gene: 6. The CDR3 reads CASRKDRGENTEAFF. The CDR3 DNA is TGTGCCAGCAGAAAAGACAGGGGGGAGAACACTGAAGCTTTCTTT.

The CDR3 DNA reads TGTGCCAGCAGCTTAGACGGAGGGGTCCACGAGCAGTACTTC. It is translated as CASSLDGGVHEQYF. V gene TRBV7-9 combines with J gene TRBJ2-7; D may be TRBD2 (6 bases). CDR3 length: 14 residues. Per germline, CDR1 SEHNR and CDR2 FQNEAQ (reference sequence). Trimming removed 1 base from V and 5 bases from J, with 12 bases in between.

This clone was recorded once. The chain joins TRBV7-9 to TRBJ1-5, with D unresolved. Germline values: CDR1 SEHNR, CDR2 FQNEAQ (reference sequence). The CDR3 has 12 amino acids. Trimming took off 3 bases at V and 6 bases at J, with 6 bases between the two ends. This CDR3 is CASSLLGQPQHF. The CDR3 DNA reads TGTGCCAGCAGCTTGCTCGGTCAGCCCCAGCATTTT.

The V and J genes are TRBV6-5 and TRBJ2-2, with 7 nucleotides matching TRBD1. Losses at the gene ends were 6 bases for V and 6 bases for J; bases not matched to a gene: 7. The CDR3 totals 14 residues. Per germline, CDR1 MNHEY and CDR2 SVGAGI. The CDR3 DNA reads TGTGCCAGCAGCCGAGACAGGGAAGCCGGGGAGCTGTTTTTT. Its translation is CASSRDREAGELFF.